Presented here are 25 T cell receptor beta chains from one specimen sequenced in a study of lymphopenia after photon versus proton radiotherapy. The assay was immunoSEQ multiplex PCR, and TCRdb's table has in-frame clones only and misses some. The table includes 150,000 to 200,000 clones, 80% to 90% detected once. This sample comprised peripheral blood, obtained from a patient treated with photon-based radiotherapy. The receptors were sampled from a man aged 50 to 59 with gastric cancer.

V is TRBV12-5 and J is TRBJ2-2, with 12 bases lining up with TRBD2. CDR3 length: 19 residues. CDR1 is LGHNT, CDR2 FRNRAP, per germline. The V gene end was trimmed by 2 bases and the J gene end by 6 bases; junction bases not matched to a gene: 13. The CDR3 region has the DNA TGTGCTAGTGGTTTGTTCCTGGAGACTAGCGGGAGATGGGCCGGGGAGCTGTTTTTT. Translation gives CASGLFLETSGRWAGELFF.

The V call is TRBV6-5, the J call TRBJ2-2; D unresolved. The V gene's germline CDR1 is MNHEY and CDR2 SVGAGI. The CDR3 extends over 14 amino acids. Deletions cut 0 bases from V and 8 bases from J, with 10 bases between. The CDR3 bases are TGTGCCAGCAGTTACTCTGTCAGCGCTGGGGAGCTGTTTTTT. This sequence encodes CASSYSVSAGELFF.

CDR3 DNA: TGTGCCAGTAGTCCAAGACAGGGGGGGATGCTCTATGGCTACACCTTC. Its protein is CASSPRQGGMLYGYTF. The chain combines TRBV19 with TRBJ1-2, with 9 bases identical to TRBD1. Germline V gives CDR1 LNHDA, CDR2 SQIVND (reference sequence). V gave up 5 bases and J gave up 4 bases; unmatched junction bases: 11. This CDR3 has 16 residues.

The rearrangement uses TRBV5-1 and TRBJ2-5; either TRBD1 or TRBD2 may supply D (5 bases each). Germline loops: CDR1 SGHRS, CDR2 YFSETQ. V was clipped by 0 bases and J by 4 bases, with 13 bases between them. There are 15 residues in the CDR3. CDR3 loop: CASSLAAGSGETQYF. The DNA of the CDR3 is TGCGCCAGCAGCTTGGCGGCAGGGAGTGGAGAGACCCAGTACTTC.

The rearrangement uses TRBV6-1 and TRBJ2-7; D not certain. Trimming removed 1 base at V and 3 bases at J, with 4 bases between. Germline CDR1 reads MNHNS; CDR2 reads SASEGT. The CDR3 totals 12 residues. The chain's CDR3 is CASSEEGYEQYF. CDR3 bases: TGTGCCAGCAGTGAAGAAGGCTACGAGCAGTACTTC.

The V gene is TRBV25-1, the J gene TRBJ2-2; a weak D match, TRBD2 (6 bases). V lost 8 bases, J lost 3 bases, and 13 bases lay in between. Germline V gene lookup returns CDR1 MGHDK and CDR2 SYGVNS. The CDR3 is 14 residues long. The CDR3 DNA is TGTGCCAGCCTGGGGGGAGAGTACACCGGGGAGCTGTTTTTT. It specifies CASLGGEYTGELFF. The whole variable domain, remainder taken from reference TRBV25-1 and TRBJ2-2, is EADIYQTPRYLVIGTGKKITLECSQTMGHDKMYWYQQDPGMELHLIHYSYGVNSTEKGDLSSESTVSRIRTEHFPLTLESARPSHTSQYLCASLGGEYTGELFFGEGSRLTVL.

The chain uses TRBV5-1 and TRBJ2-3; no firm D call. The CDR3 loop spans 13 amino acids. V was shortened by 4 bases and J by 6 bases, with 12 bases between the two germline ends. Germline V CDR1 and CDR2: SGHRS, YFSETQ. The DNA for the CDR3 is TGCGCCAGCAGCCCTTATGGTACGGATACGCAGTATTTT. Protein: CASSPYGTDTQYF.

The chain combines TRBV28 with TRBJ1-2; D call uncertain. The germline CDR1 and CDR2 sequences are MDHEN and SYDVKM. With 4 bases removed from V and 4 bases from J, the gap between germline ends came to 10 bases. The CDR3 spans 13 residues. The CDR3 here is CASSSVDTYGYTF. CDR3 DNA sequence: TGTGCCAGCAGTTCTGTTGACACCTATGGCTACACCTTC.

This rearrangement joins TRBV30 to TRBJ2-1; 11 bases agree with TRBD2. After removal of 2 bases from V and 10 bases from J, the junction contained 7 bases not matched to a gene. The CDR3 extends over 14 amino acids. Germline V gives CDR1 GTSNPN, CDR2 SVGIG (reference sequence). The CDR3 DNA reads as TGTGCCTGGAGTAAGGTAGCGGGAGGGCGGGAGCAGTTCTTC. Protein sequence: CAWSKVAGGREQFF.

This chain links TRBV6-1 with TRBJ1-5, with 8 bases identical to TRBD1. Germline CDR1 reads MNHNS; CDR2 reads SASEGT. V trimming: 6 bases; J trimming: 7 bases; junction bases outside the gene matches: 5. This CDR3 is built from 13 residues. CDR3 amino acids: CASRETGEQPQHF. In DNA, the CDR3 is TGTGCCAGCAGAGAGACAGGGGAACAGCCCCAGCATTTT.

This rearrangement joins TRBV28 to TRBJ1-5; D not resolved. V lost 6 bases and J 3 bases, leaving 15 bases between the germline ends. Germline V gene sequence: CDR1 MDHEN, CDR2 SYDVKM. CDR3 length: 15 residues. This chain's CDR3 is CASSKVWKYNQPQHF. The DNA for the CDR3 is TGTGCCAGCAGCAAGGTATGGAAGTACAATCAGCCCCAGCATTTT.

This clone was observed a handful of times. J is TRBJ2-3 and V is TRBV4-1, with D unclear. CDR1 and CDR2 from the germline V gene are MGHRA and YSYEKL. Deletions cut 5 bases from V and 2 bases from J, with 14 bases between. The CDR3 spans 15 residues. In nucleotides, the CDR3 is TGCGCCAGCAGCAAAGTCGCTGGGGACACAGATACGCAGTATTTT. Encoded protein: CASSKVAGDTDTQYF.

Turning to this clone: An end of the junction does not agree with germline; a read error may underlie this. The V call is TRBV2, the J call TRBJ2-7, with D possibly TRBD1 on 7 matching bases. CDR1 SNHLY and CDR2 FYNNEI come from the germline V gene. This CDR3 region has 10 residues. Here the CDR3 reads CASSEQGTWF. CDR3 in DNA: TGTGCCAGCAGCGAACAGGGGACTTGGTTC.

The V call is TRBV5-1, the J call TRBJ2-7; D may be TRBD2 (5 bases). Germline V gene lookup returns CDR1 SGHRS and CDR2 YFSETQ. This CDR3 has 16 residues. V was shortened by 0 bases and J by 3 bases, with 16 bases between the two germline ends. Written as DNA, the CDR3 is TGCGCCAGCAGCTTGGGGGTTGCGGGCAGGAACTACGAGCAGTACTTC. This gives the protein CASSLGVAGRNYEQYF.

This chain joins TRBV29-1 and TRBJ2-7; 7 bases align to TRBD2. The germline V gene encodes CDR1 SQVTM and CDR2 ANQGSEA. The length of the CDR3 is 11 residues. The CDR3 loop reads CSVGTIYEQYF. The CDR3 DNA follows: TGCAGTGTAGGGACTATATACGAGCAGTACTTC.

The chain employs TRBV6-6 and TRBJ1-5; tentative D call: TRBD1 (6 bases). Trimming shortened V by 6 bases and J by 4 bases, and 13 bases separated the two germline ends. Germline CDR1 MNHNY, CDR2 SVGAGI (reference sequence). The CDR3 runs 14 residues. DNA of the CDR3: TGTGCCAGCAGCCCGACAGGTGGTAATCAGCCCCAGCATTTT. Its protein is CASSPTGGNQPQHF.

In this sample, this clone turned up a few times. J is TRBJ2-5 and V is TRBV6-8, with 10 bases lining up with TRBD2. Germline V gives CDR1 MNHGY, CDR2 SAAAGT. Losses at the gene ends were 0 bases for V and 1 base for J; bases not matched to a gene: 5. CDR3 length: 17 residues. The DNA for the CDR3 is TGTGCCAGCAGTTACTCGAGTAGCGGGAGGTTCCAAGAGACCCAGTACTTC. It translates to CASSYSSSGRFQETQYF.

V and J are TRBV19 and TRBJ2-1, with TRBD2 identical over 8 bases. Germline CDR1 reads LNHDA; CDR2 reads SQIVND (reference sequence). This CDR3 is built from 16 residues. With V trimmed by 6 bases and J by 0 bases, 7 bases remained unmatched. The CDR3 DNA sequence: TGTGCCAGTAGGAGGGCGGGAGGCCTCTCCTACAATGAGCAGTTCTTC. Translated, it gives CASRRAGGLSYNEQFF.

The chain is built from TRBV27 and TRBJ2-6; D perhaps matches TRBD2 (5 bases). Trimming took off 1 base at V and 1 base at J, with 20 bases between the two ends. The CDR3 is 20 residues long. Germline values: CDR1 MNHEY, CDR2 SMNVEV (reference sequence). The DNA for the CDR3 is TGTGCCAGCAGTTTATGGGCCACGGGATCTGAGGTATCTGGGGCCAACGTCCTGACTTTC. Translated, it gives CASSLWATGSEVSGANVLTF.

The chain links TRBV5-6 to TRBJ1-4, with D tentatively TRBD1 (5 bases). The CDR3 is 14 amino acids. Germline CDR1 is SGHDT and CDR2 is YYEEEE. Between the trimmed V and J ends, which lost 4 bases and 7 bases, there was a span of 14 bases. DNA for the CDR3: TGTGCCAGCAGCGGGGACTGGAGAGGTGAAAAACTGTTTTTT. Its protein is CASSGDWRGEKLFF.

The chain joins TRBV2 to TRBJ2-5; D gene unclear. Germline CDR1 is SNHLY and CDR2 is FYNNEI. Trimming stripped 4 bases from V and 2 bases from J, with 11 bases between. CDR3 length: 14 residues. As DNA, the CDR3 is TGTGCCAGCAGTGCCACAGCCTATCAAGAGACCCAGTACTTC. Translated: CASSATAYQETQYF.

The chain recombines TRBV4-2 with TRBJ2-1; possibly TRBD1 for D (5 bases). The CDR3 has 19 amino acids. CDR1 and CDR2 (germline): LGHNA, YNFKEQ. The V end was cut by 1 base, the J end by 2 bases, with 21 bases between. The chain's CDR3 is CASSQGVATTEKTYNEQFF. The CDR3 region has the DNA TGTGCCAGCAGCCAAGGAGTCGCGACGACAGAGAAAACCTACAATGAGCAGTTCTTC.

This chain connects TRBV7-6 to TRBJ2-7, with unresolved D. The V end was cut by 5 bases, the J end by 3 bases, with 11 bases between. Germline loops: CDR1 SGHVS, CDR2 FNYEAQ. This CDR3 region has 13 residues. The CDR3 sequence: CASSLSASYEQYF. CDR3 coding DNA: TGTGCCAGCAGCCTATCGGCGAGCTACGAGCAGTACTTC. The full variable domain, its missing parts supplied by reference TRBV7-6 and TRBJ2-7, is GAGVSQSPRYKVTKRGQDVALRCDPISGHVSLYWYRQALGQGPEFLTYFNYEAQQDKSGLPNDRFSAERPEGSISTLTIQRTEQRDSAMYRCASSLSASYEQYFGPGTRLTVT.

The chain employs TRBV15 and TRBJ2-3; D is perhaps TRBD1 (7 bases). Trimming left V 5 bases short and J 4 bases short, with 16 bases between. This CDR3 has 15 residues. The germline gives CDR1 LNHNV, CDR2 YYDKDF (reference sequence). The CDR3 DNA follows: TGTGCCACCAGCCCACTAGGAGGGGGCGCAGATACGCAGTATTTT. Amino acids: CATSPLGGGADTQYF.

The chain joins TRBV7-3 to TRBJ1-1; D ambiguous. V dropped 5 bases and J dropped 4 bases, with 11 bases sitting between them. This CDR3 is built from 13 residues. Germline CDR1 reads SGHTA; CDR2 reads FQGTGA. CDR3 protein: CASSSGWGTEAFF. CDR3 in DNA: TGTGCCAGCAGCAGCGGGTGGGGCACTGAAGCTTTCTTT.